A selection of T cell receptor beta chains follows, all from one sample in a study of shared clonotypes between healthy human individuals. Assay used: immunoSEQ multiplex PCR; TCRdb lists only in-frame clones, some missing. This table holds 780,000 or so clones, roughly 72% found once. Specimen: memory CD4+ T cells sorted from blood. These receptors all come from a woman aged 30 to 39 in good health. The CDR3 runs from the conserved cysteine through the conserved F or W. D genes are given only for firm matches. A clone size is listed for some rows: how often the clone was seen (once, few, many), or a class if it is expanded.

clone size	V gene	D gene	J gene	CDR3 length	CDR3 protein	CDR3 DNA
.	TRBV5-1	TRBD1	TRBJ1-1	16	CASSLNTGTGGSEAFF	TGCGCCAGCAGCCTGAATACCGGGACAGGGGGCTCTGAAGCTTTCTTT
.	TRBV18	.	TRBJ2-2	13	CASTQGIRGELFF	TGTGCCAGCACGCAGGGCATACGCGGGGAGCTGTTTTTT
once	TRBV5-5	TRBD2	TRBJ2-1	12	CASSLAGTTRLF	TGTGCCAGCAGCTTGGCCGGGACTACGAGACTCTTC
.	TRBV28	.	TRBJ1-2	12	CASSRQYYGYTF	TGTGCCAGCAGCCGGCAGTACTATGGCTACACCTTC
.	TRBV5-4	TRBD1	TRBJ1-2	15	CASSLEQGASYGYTF	TGTGCCAGCAGCTTGGAACAGGGGGCGAGCTATGGCTACACCTTC
.	TRBV28	.	TRBJ1-1	13	CASRNSPIAEAFF	TGTGCCAGCAGAAACTCCCCGATAGCTGAAGCTTTCTTT
.	TRBV16	.	TRBJ2-3	14	CASSQSDYTDTQYF	TGTGCCAGCAGCCAATCAGACTACACAGATACGCAGTATTTT
.	TRBV6-6	.	TRBJ2-3	13	CASFEGYTDTQYF	TGTGCCAGTTTCGAGGGTTACACAGATACGCAGTATTTT
.	TRBV6-1	.	TRBJ1-5	14	CASPEGSLQGPQHF	TGTGCCAGTCCCGAAGGGAGTCTTCAAGGGCCCCAGCATTTT
.	TRBV19	TRBD1	TRBJ1-2	17	CASSIDLSPTGVKGYTF	TGTGCCAGTAGTATAGATCTGTCCCCGACAGGGGTGAAAGGCTACACCTTC
.	TRBV2	.	TRBJ2-5	12	CASSGAPETQYF	TGTGCCAGCAGTGGGGCTCCGGAGACCCAGTACTTC
.	TRBV2	.	TRBJ1-2	12	CASSWAGYGYTF	TGTGCCAGCAGTTGGGCAGGCTATGGCTACACCTTC
.	TRBV4-2	.	TRBJ2-1	15	CASSRPGLTYNEQFF	TGTGCCAGCAGCCGGCCGGGACTCACATACAATGAGCAGTTCTTC
.	TRBV5-1	.	TRBJ1-1	14	CASSLGRVETEAFF	TGCGCCAGCAGCTTGGGGAGGGTGGAAACTGAAGCTTTCTTT
.	TRBV5-6	TRBD1	TRBJ2-5	16	CASSLELGQGRETQYF	TGTGCCAGCAGCTTGGAGCTAGGACAGGGACGGGAGACCCAGTACTTC
.	TRBV7-8	.	TRBJ1-5	15	CASSFSAASNQPQHF	TGTGCCAGCAGCTTTTCGGCAGCTAGCAATCAGCCCCAGCATTTT
.	TRBV2	.	TRBJ2-5	16	CASSGGGTASQETQYF	TGTGCCAGCAGTGGGGGCGGGACGGCGAGCCAAGAGACCCAGTACTTC
.	TRBV7-9	.	TRBJ2-3	15	CASSPGVAGLDTQYF	TGTGCCAGCAGCCCCGGGGTAGCAGGGTTGGATACGCAGTATTTT
.	TRBV20-1	.	TRBJ1-1	11	CSAPRTLKAFF	TGCAGTGCTCCACGGACACTAAAAGCTTTCTTT
.	TRBV7-8	.	TRBJ2-7	15	CASSLEGTVLREQYF	TGTGCCAGCAGCTTAGAGGGGACCGTCTTACGCGAGCAGTACTTC
.	TRBV25-1	TRBD1	TRBJ1-4	15	CASSAPQGDNEKLFF	TGTGCCAGCAGTGCCCCACAGGGGGATAATGAAAAACTGTTTTTT
medium-sized	TRBV19	TRBD2	TRBJ2-7	15	CASSIRGLAGAEQYF	TGTGCCAGTAGTATCAGGGGACTAGCGGGAGCTGAGCAGTACTTC
once	TRBV5-1	TRBD2	TRBJ2-1	15	CASSVLAGEFNEQFF	TGCGCCAGCAGCGTACTAGCGGGAGAGTTCAATGAGCAGTTCTTC
.	TRBV5-1	.	TRBJ2-5	15	CASNSDVQRRETQYF	TGCGCCAGCAACTCGGACGTTCAAAGACGGGAGACCCAGTACTTC
.	TRBV30	TRBD1	TRBJ1-4	16	CAWAGTGPATNEKLFF	TGTGCCTGGGCCGGGACAGGGCCTGCAACTAATGAAAAACTGTTTTTT
.	TRBV7-6	.	TRBJ2-7	15	CASSSSGRGDYEQYF	TGTGCCAGCAGCTCGAGTGGTCGGGGTGACTACGAGCAGTACTTC